This section outlines one T cell receptor beta chain sequence together with its context. The data are from a study of shared clonotypes between healthy human individuals. The junction had 11 bases not matched to a gene; V was cut back by 2 bases and J by 9 bases. This CDR3 region has 15 residues. Germline V gene data show CDR1 as SGHRS and CDR2 as YFSETQ. An assay was performed, and its level was deep. Evenly divided among several immunoSEQ plates was the genomic DNA of each subset. The table came from immunoSEQ multiplex PCR; TCRdb's copy has only in-frame clones and leaves some out. The data contain approximately 2,000,000 clones, 85% to 95% of them seen just once; the ten biggest clones take up roughly 0.34%.

The clonotype was recovered from a man between 18 and 35 years old in good health. Some clones in this sample may be carry-over from other donors' samples. Specimen: naive CD4+ T cells from PBMCs. Subset of the sample: CD45RA+ positively selected. The chain employs TRBV5-1 and TRBJ2-1, with TRBD1 identical over 7 bases. CDR3 bases: TGCGCCAGCAGCTTTTCGGACACCCCAGGGGGTGAGCAGTTCTTC. Protein product: CASSFSDTPGGEQFF.